This T cell receptor (beta chain) was obtained from a study of vaccination effects on CD4 cells after COVID-19. A word on this clone: The antigen remains undetermined.

Libraries were prepared by immunoSEQ multiplex PCR; TCRdb keeps only in-frame clonotypes and omits some of them. The sample consists of 35,000 to 40,000 clones, roughly 79% of them appearing once. Study results and limitations: Marked clonal contraction of infection- and vaccine-induced clones was seen late after vaccination.

When around ten days of culture had elapsed, CD4+ T cells were isolated. Specimen: CD4+ T cells from PBMCs cultured without peptide, collected before COVID-19 vaccination. This clonotype was obtained from a human donor who received a COVID-19 vaccine.

The CDR3 nucleotides read TGTGCCAGCAGTGAGCGGGGTCACACCGGGGAGCTGTTTTTT. It codes for CASSERGHTGELFF. The chain links TRBV6-6 to TRBJ2-2, with TRBD2 identical over 7 bases. The CDR3 is 14 amino acids. The ends lost 5 bases at V and 3 bases at J; junction bases unmatched: 3. Germline values: CDR1 MNHNY, CDR2 SVGAGI (reference sequence).